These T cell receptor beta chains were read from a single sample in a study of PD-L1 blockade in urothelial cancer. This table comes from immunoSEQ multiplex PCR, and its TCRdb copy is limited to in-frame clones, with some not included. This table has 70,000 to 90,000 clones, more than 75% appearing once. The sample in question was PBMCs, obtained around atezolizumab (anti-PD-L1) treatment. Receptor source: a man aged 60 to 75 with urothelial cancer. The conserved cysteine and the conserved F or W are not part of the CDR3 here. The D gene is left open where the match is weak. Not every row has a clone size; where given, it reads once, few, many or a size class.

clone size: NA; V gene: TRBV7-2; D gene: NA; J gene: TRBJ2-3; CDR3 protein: ASSLFPSQPTSTDTQY
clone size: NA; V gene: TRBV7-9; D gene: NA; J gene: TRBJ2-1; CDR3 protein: ASSLTGDEQF
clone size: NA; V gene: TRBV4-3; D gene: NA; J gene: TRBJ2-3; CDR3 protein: ASSQDDGGTGDTQY
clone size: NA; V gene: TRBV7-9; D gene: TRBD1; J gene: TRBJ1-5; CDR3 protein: ASSSIGQGGHQPQH
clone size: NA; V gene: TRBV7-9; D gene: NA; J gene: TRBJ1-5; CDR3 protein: ASSLAGGLSQPQH
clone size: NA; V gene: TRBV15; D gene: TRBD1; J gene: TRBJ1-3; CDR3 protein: ATSRTGGLGNTIY
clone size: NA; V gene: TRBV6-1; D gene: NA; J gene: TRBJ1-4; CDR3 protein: ASMLDGGRQKLF
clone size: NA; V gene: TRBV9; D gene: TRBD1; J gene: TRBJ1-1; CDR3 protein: ASSGGTASTEAF
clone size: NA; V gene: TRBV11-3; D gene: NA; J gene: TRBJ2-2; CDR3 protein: ASSLDSNTGELF
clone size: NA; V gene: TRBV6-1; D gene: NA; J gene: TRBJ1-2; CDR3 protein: ASSRLGGQDYGYT
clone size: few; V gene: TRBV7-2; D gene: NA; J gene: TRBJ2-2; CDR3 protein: ASSLRIDTMVF
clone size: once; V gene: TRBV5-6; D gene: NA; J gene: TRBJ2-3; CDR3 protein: ASSLSGLYHTDTQY
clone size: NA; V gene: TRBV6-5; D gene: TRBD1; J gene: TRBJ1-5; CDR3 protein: ASRRTGQGGQPQH
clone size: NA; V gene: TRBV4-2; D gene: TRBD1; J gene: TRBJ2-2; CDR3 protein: ASSTYSGGSSTGELF
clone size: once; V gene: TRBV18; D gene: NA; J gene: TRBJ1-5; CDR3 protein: ASSPPSGGDQPQH
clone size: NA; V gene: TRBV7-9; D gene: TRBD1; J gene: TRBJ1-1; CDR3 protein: ASSVGQGYTEAF
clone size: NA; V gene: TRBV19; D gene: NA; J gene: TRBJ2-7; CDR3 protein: ASSINTGYEQY
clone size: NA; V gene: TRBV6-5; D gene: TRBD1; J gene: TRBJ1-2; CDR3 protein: ASSSTTGASYGYT
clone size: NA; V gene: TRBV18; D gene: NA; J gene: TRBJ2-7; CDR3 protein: ASSPLEKFEQY
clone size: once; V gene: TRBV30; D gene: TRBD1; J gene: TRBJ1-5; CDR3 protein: AWSTGTGGNQPQH
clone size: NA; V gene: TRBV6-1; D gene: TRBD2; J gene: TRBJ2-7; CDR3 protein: ASSASGGGWTFYEQY
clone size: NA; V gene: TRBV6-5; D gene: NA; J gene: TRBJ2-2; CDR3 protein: ASSYRQGPNTGELF
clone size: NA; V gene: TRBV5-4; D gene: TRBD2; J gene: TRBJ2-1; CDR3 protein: ASSGGLAPNEQF
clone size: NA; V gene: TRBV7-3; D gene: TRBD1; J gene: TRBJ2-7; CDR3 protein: ASSRSGQGRDEQY
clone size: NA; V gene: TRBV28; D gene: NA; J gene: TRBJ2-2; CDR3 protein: ASRRSQGGHGELF
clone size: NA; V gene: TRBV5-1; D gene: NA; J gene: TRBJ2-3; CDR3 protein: ASSSDSQGGTQY
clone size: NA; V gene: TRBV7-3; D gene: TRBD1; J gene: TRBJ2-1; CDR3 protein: ASSLTLTGTAHEQF
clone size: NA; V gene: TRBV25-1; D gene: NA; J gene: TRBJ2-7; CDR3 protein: ASNFRTILYEQY
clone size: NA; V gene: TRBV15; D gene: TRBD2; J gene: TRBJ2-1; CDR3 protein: ATSESGRYNEQF
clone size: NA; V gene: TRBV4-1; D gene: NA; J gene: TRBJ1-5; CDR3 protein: ASSLRVVGNQPQH
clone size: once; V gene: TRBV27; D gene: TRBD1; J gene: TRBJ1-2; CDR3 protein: ASSYRTGYGYT
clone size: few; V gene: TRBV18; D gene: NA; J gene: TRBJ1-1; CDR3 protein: ASSPVTGLYTEAF
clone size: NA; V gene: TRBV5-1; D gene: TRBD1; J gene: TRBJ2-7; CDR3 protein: ASSLGQGVEEQY
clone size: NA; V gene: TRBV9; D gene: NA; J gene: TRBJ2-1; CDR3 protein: ASSMTTSNEQF
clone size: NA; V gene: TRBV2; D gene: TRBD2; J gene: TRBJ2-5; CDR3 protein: ASSEEASGGRETQY
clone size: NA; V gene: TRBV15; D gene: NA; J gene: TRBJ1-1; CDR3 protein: ATSREDSNTEAF
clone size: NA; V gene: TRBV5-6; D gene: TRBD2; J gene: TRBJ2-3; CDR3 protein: ASSTPGRELDTQY
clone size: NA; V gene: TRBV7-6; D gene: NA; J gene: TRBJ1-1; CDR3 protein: ASSPTGLSTEAF
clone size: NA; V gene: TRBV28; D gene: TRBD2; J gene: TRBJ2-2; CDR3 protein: ASSLILATNTGELF
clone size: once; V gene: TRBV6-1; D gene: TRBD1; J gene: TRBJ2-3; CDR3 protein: ASFWGQVTDTQY
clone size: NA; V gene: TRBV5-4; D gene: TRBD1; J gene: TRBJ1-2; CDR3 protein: ASSSPTGGYGYT
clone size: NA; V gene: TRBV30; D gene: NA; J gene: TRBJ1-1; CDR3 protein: AWSVSGSTEAF
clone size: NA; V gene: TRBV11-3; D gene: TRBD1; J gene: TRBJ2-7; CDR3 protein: ASSSTGYEQY
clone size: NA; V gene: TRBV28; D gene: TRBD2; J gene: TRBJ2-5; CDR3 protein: ASSPPGTRGGTQY
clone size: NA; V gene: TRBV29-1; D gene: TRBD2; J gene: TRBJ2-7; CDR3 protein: SVVPFLAGGAEQY
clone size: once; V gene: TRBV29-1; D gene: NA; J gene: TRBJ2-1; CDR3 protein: SVDFYNEQF
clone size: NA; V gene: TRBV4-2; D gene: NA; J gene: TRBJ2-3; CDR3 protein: ASSQDGGPSGDTQY
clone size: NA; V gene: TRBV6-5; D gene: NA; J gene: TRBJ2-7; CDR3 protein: ASTRTQGSYEQY
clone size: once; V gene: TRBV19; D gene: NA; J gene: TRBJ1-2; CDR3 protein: ASSPNRGGYT
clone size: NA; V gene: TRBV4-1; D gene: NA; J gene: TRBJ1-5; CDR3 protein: ASSHTQFQPQH
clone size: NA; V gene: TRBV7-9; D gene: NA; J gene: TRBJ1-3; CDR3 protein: ASSLPAGSSGNTIY
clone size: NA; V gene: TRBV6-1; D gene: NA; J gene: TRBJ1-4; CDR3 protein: ASSEPGNEKLF
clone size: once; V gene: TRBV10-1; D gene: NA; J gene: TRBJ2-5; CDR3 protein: ASSEHGEETQY
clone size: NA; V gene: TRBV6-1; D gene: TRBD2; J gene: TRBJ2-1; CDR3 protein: ASSEGLANALEQF
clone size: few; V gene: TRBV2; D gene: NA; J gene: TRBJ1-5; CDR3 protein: ASSYRENQPQH